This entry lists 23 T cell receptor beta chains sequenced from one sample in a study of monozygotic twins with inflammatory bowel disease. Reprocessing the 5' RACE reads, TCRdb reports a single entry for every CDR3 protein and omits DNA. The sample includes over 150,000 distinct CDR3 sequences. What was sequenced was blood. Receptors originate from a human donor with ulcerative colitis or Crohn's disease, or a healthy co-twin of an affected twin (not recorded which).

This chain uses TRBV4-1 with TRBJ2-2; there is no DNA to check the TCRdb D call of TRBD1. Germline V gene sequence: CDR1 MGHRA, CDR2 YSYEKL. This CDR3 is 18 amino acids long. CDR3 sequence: CASSQDNFPGQGTGELFF.

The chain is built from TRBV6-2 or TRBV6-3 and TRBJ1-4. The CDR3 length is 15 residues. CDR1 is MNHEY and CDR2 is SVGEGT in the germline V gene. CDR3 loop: CASSSGRPTNEKLFF.

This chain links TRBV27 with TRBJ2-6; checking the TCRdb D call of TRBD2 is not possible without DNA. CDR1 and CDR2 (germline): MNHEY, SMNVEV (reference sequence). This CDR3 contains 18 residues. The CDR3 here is CASSLKAGRLSGANVLTF.

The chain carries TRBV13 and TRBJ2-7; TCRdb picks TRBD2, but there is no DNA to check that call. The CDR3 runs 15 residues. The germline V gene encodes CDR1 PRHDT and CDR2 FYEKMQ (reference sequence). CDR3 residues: CASSLIQREDYEQYF.

The CDR3 reads CASSRGDFAGTQYF. The chain employs TRBV11-2 and TRBJ2-5; the D call from TCRdb, TRBD2, cannot be confirmed without DNA. The CDR3 is 14 residues long. Per germline, CDR1 SGHAT and CDR2 FQNNGV.

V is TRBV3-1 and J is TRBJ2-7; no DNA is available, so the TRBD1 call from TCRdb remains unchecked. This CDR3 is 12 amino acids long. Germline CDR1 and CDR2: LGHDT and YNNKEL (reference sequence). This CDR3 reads CASSQQGYEQYF.

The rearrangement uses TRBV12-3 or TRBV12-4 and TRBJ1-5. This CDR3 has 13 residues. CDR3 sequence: CASSFMRDQPQHF.

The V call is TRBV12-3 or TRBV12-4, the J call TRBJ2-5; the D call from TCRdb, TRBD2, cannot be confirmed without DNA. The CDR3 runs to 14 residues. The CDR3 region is CASSPLPIGETQYF.

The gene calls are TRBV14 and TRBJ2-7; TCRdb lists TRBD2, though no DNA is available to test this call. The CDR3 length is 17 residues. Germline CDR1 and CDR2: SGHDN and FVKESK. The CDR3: CASSHWTSALPPYEQYF. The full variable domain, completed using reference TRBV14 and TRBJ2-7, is EAGVTQFPSHSVIEKGQTVTLRCDPISGHDNLYWYRRVMGKEIKFLLHFVKESKQDESGMPNNRFLAERTGGTYSTLKVQPAELEDSGVYFCASSHWTSALPPYEQYFGPGTRLTVT.

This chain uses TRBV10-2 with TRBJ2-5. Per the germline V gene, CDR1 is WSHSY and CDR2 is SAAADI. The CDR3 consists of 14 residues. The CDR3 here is CASAGNLYQETQYF.

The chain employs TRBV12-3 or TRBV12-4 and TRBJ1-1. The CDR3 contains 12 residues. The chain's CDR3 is CAGGDSNTEAFF.

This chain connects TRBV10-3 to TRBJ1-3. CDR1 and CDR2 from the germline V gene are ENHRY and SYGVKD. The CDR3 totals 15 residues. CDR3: CAISGSGSAGNTIYF.

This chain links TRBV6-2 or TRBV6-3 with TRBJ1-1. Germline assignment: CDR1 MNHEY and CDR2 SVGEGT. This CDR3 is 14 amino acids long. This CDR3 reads CASSYLTLGTEAFF.

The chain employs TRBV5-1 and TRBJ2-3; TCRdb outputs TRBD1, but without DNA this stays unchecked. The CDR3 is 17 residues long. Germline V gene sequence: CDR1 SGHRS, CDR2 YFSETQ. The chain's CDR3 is CASSLGMGQGSTDTQYF.

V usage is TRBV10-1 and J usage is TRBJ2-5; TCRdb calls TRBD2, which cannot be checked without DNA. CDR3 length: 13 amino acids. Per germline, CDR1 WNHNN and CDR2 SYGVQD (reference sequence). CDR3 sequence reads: CASRSSGCSYQYF.

The CDR3 spells CASSYASGRARQFF. The chain has TRBV6-6 and TRBJ2-1; TCRdb's D gene call, TRBD2, goes unchecked for lack of DNA. Germline V gene data show CDR1 as MNHNY and CDR2 as SVGAGI (reference sequence). The length of the CDR3 is 14 residues.

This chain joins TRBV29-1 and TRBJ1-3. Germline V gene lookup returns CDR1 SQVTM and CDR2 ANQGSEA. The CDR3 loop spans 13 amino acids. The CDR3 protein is CSAQASSGNTIYF.

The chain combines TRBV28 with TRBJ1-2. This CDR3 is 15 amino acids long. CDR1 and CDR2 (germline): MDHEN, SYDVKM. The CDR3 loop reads CASSSPGRPDYGYTF.

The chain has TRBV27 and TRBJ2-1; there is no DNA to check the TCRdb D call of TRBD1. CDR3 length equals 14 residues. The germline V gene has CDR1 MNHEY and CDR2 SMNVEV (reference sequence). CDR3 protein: CASSWGQGGDEQFF.

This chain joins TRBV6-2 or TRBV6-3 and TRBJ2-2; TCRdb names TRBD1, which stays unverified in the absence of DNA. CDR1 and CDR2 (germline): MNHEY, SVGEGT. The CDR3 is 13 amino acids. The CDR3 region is CASRRQGAGELFF.

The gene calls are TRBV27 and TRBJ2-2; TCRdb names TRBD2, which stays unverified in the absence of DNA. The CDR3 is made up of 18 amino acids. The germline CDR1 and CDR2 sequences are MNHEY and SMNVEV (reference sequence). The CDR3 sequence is CASSFLFLPDSRGGELFF.

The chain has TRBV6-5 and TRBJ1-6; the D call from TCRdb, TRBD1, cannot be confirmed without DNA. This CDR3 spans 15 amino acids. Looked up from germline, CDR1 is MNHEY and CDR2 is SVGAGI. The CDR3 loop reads CASSYSGQGLSPLHF.

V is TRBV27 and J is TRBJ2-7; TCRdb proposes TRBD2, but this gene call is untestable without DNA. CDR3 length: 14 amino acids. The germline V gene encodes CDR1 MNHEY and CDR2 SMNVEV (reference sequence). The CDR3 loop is CASSTLAGYYEQYF.